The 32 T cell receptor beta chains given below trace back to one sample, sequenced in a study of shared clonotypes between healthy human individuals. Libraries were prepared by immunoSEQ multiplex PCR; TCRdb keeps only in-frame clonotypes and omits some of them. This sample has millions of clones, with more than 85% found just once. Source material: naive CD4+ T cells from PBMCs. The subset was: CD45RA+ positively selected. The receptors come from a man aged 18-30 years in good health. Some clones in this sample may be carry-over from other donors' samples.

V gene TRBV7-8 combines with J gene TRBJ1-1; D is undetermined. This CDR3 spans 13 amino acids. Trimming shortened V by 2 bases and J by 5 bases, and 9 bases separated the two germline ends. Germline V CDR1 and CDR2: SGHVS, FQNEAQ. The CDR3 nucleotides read TGTGCCAGCAGCTTATGGTCGAATACTGAAGCTTTCTTT. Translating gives CASSLWSNTEAFF.

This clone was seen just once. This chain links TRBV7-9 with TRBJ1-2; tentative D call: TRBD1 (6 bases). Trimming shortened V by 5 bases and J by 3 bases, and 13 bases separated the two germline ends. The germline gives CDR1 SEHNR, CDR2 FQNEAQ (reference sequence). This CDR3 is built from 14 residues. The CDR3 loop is CASSQWDTYYGYTF. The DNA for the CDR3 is TGTGCCAGCAGCCAATGGGACACTTACTATGGCTACACCTTC.

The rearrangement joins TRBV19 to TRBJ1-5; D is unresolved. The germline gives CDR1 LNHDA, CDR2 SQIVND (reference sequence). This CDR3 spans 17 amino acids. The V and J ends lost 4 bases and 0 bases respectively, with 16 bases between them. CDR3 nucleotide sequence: TGTGCCAGTAGTAACCTGAATGCACGGCATAGCAATCAGCCCCAGCATTTT. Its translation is CASSNLNARHSNQPQHF.

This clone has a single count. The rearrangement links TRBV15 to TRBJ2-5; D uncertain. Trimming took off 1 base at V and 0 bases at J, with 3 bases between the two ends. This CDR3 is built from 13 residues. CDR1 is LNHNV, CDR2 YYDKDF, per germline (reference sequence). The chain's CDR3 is CATSRADQETQYF. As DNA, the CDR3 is TGTGCCACCAGCAGAGCGGACCAAGAGACCCAGTACTTC.

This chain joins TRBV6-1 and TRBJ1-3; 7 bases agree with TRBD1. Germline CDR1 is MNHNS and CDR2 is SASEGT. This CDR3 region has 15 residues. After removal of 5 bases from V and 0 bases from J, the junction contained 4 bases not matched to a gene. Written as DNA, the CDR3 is TGTGCCAGCAGTCGGACAGGCGTCTCTGGAAACACCATATATTTT. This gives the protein CASSRTGVSGNTIYF.

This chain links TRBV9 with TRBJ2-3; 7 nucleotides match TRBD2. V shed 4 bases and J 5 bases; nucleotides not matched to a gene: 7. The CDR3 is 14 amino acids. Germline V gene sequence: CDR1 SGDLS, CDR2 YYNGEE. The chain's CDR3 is CASSSSGVEDTQYF. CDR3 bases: TGTGCCAGCAGCTCCAGCGGGGTAGAAGATACGCAGTATTTT.

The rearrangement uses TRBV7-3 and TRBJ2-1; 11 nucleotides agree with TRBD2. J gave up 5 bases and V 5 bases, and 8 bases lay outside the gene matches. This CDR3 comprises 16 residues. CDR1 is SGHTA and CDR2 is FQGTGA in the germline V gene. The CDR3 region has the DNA TGTGCCAGCAGCCGAGGCCGACTAGCGGGAAACAATGAGCAGTTCTTC. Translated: CASSRGRLAGNNEQFF.

The CDR3 region is CASSSGQATDTQYF. The CDR3 DNA sequence: TGTGCCAGCAGTTCAGGACAGGCCACAGATACGCAGTATTTT. V is TRBV28 and J is TRBJ2-3; 7 bases fit TRBD1. V trimming: 4 bases; J trimming: 2 bases; junction bases outside the gene matches: 3. Germline V CDR1 and CDR2: MDHEN, SYDVKM. The CDR3 runs to 14 residues.

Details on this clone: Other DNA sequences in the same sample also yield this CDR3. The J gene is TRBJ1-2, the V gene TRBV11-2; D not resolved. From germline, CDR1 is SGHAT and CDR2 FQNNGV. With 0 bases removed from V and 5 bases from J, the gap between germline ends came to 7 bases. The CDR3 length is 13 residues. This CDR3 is CASSLDRNYGYTF. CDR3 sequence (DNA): TGTGCCAGCAGCTTAGACAGAAATTATGGCTACACCTTC.

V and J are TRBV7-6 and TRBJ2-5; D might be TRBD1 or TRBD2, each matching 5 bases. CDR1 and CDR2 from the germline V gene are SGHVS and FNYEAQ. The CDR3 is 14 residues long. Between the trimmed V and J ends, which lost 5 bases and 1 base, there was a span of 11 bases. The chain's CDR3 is CASSLGGTQETQYF. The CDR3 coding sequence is TGTGCCAGCAGCCTGGGTGGGACCCAAGAGACCCAGTACTTC.

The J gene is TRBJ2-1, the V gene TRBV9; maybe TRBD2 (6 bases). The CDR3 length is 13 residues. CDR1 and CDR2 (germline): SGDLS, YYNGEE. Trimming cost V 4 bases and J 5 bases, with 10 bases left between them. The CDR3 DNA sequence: TGTGCCAGCAGCCCCCGACTAGACAATGAGCAGTTCTTC. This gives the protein CASSPRLDNEQFF.

The CDR3 DNA is TGTGCCAGCAGCTTTGGGGCGGGAGGGAATGAGCAGTTCTTC. Translation: CASSFGAGGNEQFF. The rearrangement joins TRBV7-3 to TRBJ2-1, with 9 bases identical to TRBD2. CDR3 size: 14 residues. CDR1 is SGHTA, CDR2 FQGTGA, per germline. Trimming removed 3 bases from V and 7 bases from J; junction bases left unmatched: 4.

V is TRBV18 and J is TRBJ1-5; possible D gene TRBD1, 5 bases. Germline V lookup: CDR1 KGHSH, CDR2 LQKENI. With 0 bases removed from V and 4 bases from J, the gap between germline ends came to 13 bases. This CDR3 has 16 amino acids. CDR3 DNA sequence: TGTGCCAGCTCACCACCCACAGGAGGTTTTAATCAGCCCCAGCATTTT. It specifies CASSPPTGGFNQPQHF.

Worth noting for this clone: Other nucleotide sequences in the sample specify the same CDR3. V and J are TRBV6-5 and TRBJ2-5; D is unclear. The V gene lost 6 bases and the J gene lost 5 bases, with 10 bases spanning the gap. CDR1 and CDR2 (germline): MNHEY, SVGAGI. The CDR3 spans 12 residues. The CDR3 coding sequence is TGTGCCAGCAGGGGCGGTAGGGAGACCCAGTACTTC. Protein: CASRGGRETQYF.

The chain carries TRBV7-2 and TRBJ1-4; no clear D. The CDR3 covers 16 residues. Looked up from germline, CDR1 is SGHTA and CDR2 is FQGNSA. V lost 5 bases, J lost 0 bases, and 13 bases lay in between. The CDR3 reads CASSALITATNEKLFF. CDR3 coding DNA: TGTGCCAGCAGCGCCCTTATCACCGCAACTAATGAAAAACTGTTTTTT.

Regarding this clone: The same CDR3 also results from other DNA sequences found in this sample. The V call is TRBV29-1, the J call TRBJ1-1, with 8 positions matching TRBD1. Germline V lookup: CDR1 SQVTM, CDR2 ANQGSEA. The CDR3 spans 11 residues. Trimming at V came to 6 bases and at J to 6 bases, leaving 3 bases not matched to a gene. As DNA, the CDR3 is TGCAGCGTCGGACAGGGCCCTGAAGCTTTCTTT. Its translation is CSVGQGPEAFF.

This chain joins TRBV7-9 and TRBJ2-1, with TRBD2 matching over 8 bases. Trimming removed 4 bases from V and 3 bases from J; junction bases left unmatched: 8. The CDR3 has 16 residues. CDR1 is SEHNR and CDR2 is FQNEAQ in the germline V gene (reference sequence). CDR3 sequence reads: CASSSGSGTFYNEQFF. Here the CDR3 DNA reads TGTGCCAGCAGCTCCGGTAGCGGGACTTTCTACAATGAGCAGTTCTTC.

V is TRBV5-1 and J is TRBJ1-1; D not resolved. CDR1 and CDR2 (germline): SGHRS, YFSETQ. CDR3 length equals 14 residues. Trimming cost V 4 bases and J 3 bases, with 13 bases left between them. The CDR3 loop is CASSGTIGDTEAFF. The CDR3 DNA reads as TGCGCCAGCAGCGGAACAATTGGGGACACTGAAGCTTTCTTT. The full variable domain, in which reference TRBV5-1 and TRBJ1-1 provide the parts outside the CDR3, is KAGVTQTPRYLIKTRGQQVTLSCSPISGHRSVSWYQQTPGQGLQFLFEYFSETQRNKGNFPGRFSGRQFSNSRSEMNVSTLELGDSALYLCASSGTIGDTEAFFGQGTRLTVV.

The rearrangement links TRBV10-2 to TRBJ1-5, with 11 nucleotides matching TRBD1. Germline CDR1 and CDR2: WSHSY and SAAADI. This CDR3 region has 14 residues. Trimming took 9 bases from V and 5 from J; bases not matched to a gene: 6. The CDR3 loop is CASGDRGTYQPQHF. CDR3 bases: TGCGCCAGTGGGGACAGGGGGACCTATCAGCCCCAGCATTTT.

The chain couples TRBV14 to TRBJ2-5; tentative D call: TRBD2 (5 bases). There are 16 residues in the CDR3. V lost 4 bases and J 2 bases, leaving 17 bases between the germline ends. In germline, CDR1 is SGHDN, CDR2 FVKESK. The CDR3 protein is CASSLGVLRGQETQYF. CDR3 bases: TGTGCCAGCAGCCTTGGGGTGTTACGGGGACAAGAGACCCAGTACTTC. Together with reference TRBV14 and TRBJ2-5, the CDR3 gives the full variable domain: EAGVTQFPSHSVIEKGQTVTLRCDPISGHDNLYWYRRVMGKEIKFLLHFVKESKQDESGMPNNRFLAERTGGTYSTLKVQPAELEDSGVYFCASSLGVLRGQETQYFGPGTRLLVL.

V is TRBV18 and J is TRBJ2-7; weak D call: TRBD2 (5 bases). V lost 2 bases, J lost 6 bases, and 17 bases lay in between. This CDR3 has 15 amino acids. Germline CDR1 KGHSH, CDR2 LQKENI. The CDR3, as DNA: TGTGCCAGCTCACCAGGAGGCAGTCGGTCCCCCGAGCAGTACTTC. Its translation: CASSPGGSRSPEQYF.

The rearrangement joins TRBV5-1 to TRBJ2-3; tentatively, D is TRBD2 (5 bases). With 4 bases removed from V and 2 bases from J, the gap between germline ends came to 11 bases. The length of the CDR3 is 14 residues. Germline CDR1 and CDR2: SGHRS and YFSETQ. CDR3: CASSRGSNTDTQYF. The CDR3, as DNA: TGCGCCAGCAGCCGGGGATCAAACACAGATACGCAGTATTTT. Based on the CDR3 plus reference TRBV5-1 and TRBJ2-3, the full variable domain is KAGVTQTPRYLIKTRGQQVTLSCSPISGHRSVSWYQQTPGQGLQFLFEYFSETQRNKGNFPGRFSGRQFSNSRSEMNVSTLELGDSALYLCASSRGSNTDTQYFGPGTRLTVL.

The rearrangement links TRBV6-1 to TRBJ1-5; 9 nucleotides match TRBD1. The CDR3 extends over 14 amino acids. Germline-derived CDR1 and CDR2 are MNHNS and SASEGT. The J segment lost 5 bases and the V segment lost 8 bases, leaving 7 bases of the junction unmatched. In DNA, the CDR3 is TGTGCCAGCGGGGGACAGGGAGTATATCAGCCCCAGCATTTT. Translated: CASGGQGVYQPQHF.

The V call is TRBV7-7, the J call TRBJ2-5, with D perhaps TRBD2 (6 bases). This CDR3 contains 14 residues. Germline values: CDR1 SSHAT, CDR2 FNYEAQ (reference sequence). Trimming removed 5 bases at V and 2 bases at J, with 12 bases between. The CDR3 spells CASSPTSWQETQYF. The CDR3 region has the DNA TGTGCCAGCAGCCCCACTAGCTGGCAAGAGACCCAGTACTTC.

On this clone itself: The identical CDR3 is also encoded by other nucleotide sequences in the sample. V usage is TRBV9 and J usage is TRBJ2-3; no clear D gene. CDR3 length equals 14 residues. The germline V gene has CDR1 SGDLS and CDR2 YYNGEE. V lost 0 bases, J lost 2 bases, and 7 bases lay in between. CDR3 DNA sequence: TGTGCCAGCAGCGTAGTGGCAACCACAGATACGCAGTATTTT. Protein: CASSVVATTDTQYF.

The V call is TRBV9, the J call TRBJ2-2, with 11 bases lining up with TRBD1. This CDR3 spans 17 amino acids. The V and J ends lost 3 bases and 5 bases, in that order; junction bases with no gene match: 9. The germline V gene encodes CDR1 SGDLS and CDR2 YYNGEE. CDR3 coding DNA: TGTGCCAGCAGCGCCCGGGACAGGGGGATGGTTACCGGGGAGCTGTTTTTT. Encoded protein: CASSARDRGMVTGELFF.

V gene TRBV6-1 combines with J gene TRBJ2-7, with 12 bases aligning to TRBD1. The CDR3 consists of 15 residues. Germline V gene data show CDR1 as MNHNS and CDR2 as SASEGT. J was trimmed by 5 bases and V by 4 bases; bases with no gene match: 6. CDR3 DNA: TGTGCCAGCAGTGGACGGGACAGGGGGCTTGACGAGCAGTACTTC. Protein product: CASSGRDRGLDEQYF.

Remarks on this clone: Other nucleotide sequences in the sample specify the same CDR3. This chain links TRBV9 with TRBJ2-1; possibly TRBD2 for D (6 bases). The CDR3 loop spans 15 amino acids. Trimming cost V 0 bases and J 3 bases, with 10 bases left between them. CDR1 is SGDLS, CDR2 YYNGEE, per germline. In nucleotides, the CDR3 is TGTGCCAGCAGCGTAGAAGGTAGCGGCTACAATGAGCAGTTCTTC. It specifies CASSVEGSGYNEQFF.

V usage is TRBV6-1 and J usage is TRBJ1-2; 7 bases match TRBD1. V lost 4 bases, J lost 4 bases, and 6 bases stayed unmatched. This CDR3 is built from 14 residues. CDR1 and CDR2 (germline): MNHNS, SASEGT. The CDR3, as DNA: TGTGCCAGCAGTGGGGACAGCTTCTCCTATGGCTACACCTTC. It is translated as CASSGDSFSYGYTF.

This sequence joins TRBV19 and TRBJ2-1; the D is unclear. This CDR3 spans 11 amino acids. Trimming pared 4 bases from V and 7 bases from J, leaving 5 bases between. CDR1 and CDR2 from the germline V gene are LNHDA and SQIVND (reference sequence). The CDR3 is CASSTRNEQFF. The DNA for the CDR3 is TGTGCCAGTAGTACCCGAAATGAGCAGTTCTTC.

CDR3: CASSSTGGAGYTF. CDR3 coding DNA: TGTGCCAGCAGTTCGACAGGGGGCGCAGGCTACACCTTC. The chain employs TRBV28 and TRBJ1-2; 10 nucleotides match TRBD1. Germline CDR1 is MDHEN and CDR2 is SYDVKM. The J segment lost 8 bases and the V segment lost 4 bases, leaving 4 bases of the junction unmatched. CDR3 size: 13 residues.

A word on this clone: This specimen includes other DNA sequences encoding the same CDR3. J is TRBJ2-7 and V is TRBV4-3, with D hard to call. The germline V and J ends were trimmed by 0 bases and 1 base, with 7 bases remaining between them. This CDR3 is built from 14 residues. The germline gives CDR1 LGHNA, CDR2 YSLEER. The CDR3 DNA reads TGCGCCAGCAGCCAAGATCCACTTTCCTACGAGCAGTACTTC. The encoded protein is CASSQDPLSYEQYF.